This T cell receptor (beta chain) was sequenced for a study of regulatory T cells in long-lasting Graves disease. Study-wide background: For a period under 3 months, newly diagnosed Graves' patients had taken antithyroid drugs.

Construction of the TCR beta libraries employed iRepertoire HTBI primers in conjunction with Arm-PCR of CDR3 regions. TCRdb redid the calling of the multiplex PCR reads with MiXCR, one entry per CDR3 protein. The sample consists of approximately 230,000 distinct CDR3 sequences, around 17% of them appearing once. Findings and caveats of the study: Limited sample numbers may have lowered accuracy. Persistent patients had a count of shared public clonotypes (2,741) that exceeded that of new patients (966).

Sample time point: newly diagnosed GD, antithyroid drugs for less than 3 months. Generation of the TCR library employed RNA extracted from PBMCs. As a group, patients came from one endocrinology department in Xi'an, China. Germline V gene lookup returns CDR1 SQVTM and CDR2 ANQGSEA. This CDR3 has 11 amino acids. The V end lost 2 bases, the J end lost 4 bases, and 5 bases lay between the germline ends. This clonotype was counted only a few times. The antigen is unknown. This sequence was found in a female donor with Graves disease. The sequencing here drew on peripheral blood mononuclear cells (PBMCs), taken at new diagnosis, from a patient treated with antithyroid drugs. V and J are TRBV29-1 and TRBJ1-2; D is uncertain. Here the CDR3 DNA reads TGCAGCGTTGAATCTACCTATGGCTACACCTTC. Amino acid sequence: CSVESTYGYTF.